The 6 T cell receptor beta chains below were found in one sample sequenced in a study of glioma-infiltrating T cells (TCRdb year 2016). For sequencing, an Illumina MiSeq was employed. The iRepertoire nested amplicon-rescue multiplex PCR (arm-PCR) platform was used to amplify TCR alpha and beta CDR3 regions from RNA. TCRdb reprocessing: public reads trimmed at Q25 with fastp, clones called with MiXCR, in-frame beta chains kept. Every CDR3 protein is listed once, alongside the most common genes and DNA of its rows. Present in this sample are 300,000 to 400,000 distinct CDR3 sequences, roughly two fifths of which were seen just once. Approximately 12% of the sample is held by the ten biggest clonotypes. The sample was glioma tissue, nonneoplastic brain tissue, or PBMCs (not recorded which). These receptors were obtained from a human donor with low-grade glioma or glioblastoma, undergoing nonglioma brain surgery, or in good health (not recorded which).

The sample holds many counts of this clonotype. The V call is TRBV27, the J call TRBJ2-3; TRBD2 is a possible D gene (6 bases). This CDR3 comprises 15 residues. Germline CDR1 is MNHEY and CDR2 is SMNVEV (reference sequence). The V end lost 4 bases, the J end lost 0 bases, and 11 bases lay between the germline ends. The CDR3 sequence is CASSSGTLSTDTQYF. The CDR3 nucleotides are TGTGCCAGCAGTTCCGGGACTCTAAGCACAGATACGCAGTATTTT.

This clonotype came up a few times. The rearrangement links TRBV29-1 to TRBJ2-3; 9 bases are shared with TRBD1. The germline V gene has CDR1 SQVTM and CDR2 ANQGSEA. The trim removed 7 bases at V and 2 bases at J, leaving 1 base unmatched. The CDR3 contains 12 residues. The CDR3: CSGDRDTDTQYF. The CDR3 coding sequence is TGCAGCGGGGACAGGGACACAGATACGCAGTATTTT.

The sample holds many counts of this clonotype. The CDR3 here is CASSSPPAGRLEQYF. The CDR3 bases are TGTGCCAGCAGTTCTCCCCCGGCAGGGCGCCTCGAGCAGTACTTC. This rearrangement joins TRBV28 to TRBJ2-7; TRBD1 might be the D (5 bases). CDR3 length: 15 amino acids. The germline V gene has CDR1 MDHEN and CDR2 SYDVKM. Trimming took 4 bases from V and 6 from J, leaving 19 bases between them.

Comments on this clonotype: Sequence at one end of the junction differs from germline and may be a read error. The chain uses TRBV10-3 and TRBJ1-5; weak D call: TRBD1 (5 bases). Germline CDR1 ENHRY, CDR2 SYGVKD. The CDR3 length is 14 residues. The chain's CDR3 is CTISEDSNNQPQHF. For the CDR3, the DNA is TGTACCATCAGTGAAGACAGCAACAATCAGCCCCAGCATTTT.

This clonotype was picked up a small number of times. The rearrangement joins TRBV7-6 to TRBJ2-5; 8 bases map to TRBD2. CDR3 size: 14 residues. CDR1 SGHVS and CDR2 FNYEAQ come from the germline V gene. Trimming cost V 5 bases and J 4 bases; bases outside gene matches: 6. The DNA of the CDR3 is TGTGCCAGCAGCCCCACGGCGGGGGGAGAGACCCAGTACTTC. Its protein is CASSPTAGGETQYF.

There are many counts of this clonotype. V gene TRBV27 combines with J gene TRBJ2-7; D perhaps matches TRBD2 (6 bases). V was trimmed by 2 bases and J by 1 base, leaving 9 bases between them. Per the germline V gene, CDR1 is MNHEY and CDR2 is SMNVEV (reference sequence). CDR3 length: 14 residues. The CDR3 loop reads CASSLAGPSYEQYF. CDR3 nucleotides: TGTGCCAGCAGTTTAGCGGGACCTTCCTACGAGCAGTACTTC.